The 10 T cell receptor beta chains listed next were all sequenced from one sample in a study of regulatory T cells in long-lasting Graves disease. Time point described: newly diagnosed GD, antithyroid drugs for less than 3 months. Construction of the TCR library relied on RNA isolated from PBMCs. Assembly of TCR beta libraries relied on iRepertoire HTBI primers together with Arm-PCR of CDR3 regions. One entry per CDR3 protein results from TCRdb running MiXCR on the multiplex PCR reads. The sample lists around 250,000 distinct CDR3 sequences; 20% to 25% were seen once. Sequencing was performed on peripheral blood mononuclear cells (PBMCs), taken at new diagnosis, from a patient treated with antithyroid drugs. These receptors all stem from a female donor with Graves disease.

Note on this clonotype: This may be a read error: a much more frequent sequence differs by one nucleotide. The V call is TRBV7-3, the J call TRBJ1-6; no clear D. Germline V gene lookup returns CDR1 SGHTA and CDR2 FQGTGA. The CDR3 sequence is 17 residues long. The CDR3 loop is CAGSLGVTLSYNSPLHF. The CDR3 nucleotides read TGTGCCGGCAGCTTAGGCGTCACCCTCTCCTATAATTCACCCCTCCACTTT.

V is TRBV7-2 and J is TRBJ2-1, with TRBD1 identical over 10 bases. This CDR3 has 12 amino acids. Losses at the gene ends were 5 bases for V and 14 bases for J; bases not matched to a gene: 6. Germline CDR1 reads SGHTA; CDR2 reads FQGNSA. The CDR3 is CASSLRQGAKFF. CDR3 coding DNA: TGTGCCAGCAGCCTTAGACAGGGGGCTAAGTTCTTC.

This clonotype was counted between two and nine times. The chain recombines TRBV28 with TRBJ1-5; D gene ambiguous. The germline gives CDR1 MDHEN, CDR2 SYDVKM. The CDR3 has 12 residues. Between the trimmed V and J ends, which lost 3 bases and 7 bases, there was a span of 7 bases. DNA of the CDR3: TGTGCCAGCAGTTTTCCTGGGCAGCCCCAGCATTTT. Amino acid sequence: CASSFPGQPQHF.

This clonotype was detected ten times or more. CDR3 bases: TGTGCCAGCAGCCAATCCGGGACCGTGTACGAGCAGTACTTC. This codes for CASSQSGTVYEQYF. The chain employs TRBV4-2 and TRBJ2-7; D may match TRBD1 or TRBD2 (5 bases each). The CDR3 loop spans 14 amino acids. Germline CDR1 LGHNA, CDR2 YNFKEQ. V was pared by 2 bases and J by 4 bases, with 12 bases between.

This clonotype was counted at least ten times. The chain joins TRBV7-2 to TRBJ2-7; 8 bases line up with TRBD1. V dropped 5 bases and J dropped 0; count of bases not matched to a gene: 6. This CDR3 has 15 residues. CDR1 is SGHTA, CDR2 FQGNSA, per germline. The CDR3 region has the DNA TGTGCCAGCAGCCCCAGACAGGGGTTCTCCTACGAGCAGTACTTC. This encodes CASSPRQGFSYEQYF.

This clonotype appeared many times. The chain carries TRBV5-1 and TRBJ1-3; the match to TRBD1 covers 8 bases. The V segment lost 3 bases and the J segment 2 bases; nucleotides outside the gene matches: 10. The germline V gene encodes CDR1 SGHRS and CDR2 YFSETQ. The CDR3 is 17 residues long. CDR3 protein: CASSSNRGTVAGNTIYF. CDR3 bases: TGCGCCAGCAGCTCTAACAGGGGGACAGTTGCTGGAAACACCATATATTTT.

This chain joins TRBV7-2 and TRBJ2-6; D is possibly TRBD1 or TRBD2 (5 bases each). V gave up 5 bases and J gave up 4 bases, with 15 bases separating them. Germline CDR1 and CDR2: SGHTA and FQGNSA. There are 16 residues in the CDR3. The CDR3 sequence is CASSQDGTPGANVLTF. The CDR3 DNA reads as TGTGCCAGCAGCCAAGATGGGACGCCCGGGGCCAACGTCCTGACTTTC.

The sample holds many counts of this clonotype. This sequence joins TRBV12-3 or TRBV12-4 and TRBJ1-1; D perhaps matches TRBD1 (5 bases). CDR3 length: 15 amino acids. Trimming took off 4 bases at V and 6 bases at J, with 18 bases between the two ends. CDR3 sequence: CASSSRDPVKAEAFF. CDR3 bases: TGTGCCAGCAGTTCCCGGGACCCGGTTAAGGCTGAAGCTTTCTTT.

This clonotype was picked up a small number of times. The rearrangement uses TRBV24-1 and TRBJ1-4; D is perhaps TRBD1 (6 bases). The CDR3 length is 16 residues. V was trimmed by 4 bases and J by 9 bases, leaving 20 bases between them. Per the germline V gene, CDR1 is KGHDR and CDR2 is SFDVKD. The CDR3 reads CATSEGLGGRSQKLFF. The CDR3 DNA sequence: TGTGCCACCAGTGAAGGGTTGGGGGGCCGGTCTCAAAAACTGTTTTTT.

At least ten counts were recorded for this clonotype. This chain connects TRBV7-2 to TRBJ2-1; weak D call: TRBD2 (5 bases). V gave up 3 bases and J gave up 10 bases, with 10 bases separating them. The CDR3 totals 12 residues. Germline V CDR1 and CDR2: SGHTA, FQGNSA. In DNA, the CDR3 is TGTGCCAGCAGCTTCAAGAGGGAGGAGCAGTTCTTC. It specifies CASSFKREEQFF.